The 2 T cell receptor beta chains presented below share a single source sample, sequenced in a study of shared clonotypes between healthy human individuals. The table came from immunoSEQ multiplex PCR; TCRdb's copy has only in-frame clones and leaves some out. Of almost 700,000 clones listed, roughly nine tenths are singletons. It was CD45RO-negative cells, positively selected for CCR7, that made up naive CD8 cells, with terminally differentiated effector memory CD45RA+ cells excluded. Sequencing was carried out using naive CD8+ T cells sorted from blood. The receptors derive from a man younger than 45 in good health.

The chain has TRBV11-3 and TRBJ2-7, with D possibly matching TRBD2 (6 bases). V shed 5 bases and J shed 6 bases, with 14 bases lying between them. This CDR3 has 13 amino acids. Germline V CDR1 and CDR2: SGHNT, YENEEA. CDR3 bases: TGTGCCAGCAGCCCCCGGGAGTTACGCGAGCAGTACTTC. Translated, it gives CASSPRELREQYF.

The chain combines TRBV4-2 with TRBJ1-1; D unresolved. Trimming cost V 6 bases and J 5 bases, with 16 bases left between them. CDR3 length: 14 residues. The germline V gene has CDR1 LGHNA and CDR2 YNFKEQ. The CDR3 sequence is CASSRALGGTEAFF. The CDR3 DNA reads as TGTGCCAGCAGTCGAGCACTAGGCGGGACTGAAGCTTTCTTT.